Below are 24 T cell receptor beta chains sequenced from a single sample in a study of OX40 agonist ivuxolimab in advanced cancers. Repertoires were generated with immunoSEQ multiplex PCR, while TCRdb's copy carries only in-frame clones and drops some. Of some 100,000 clones in the sample, 90% were seen once. Sequencing was performed on CD4+ or CD8+ T cells sorted from blood, taken in a trial of the OX40 agonist ivuxolimab. The receptors originated from an adult with an advanced solid tumor such as melanoma, head and neck, liver or kidney cancer.

This chain links TRBV5-1 with TRBJ2-1; either TRBD1 or TRBD2 may fit D (5 bases each). The V end was cut by 3 bases, the J end by 4 bases, with 8 bases between. Germline V gene data show CDR1 as SGHRS and CDR2 as YFSETQ. The CDR3 totals 13 residues. In nucleotides, the CDR3 is TGCGCCAGCAGCTCGGGACCTTACAATGAGCAGTTCTTC. It yields the protein CASSSGPYNEQFF.

This clone was observed a few times. The chain couples TRBV6-1 to TRBJ2-7; 8 bases are a match to TRBD1. CDR1 and CDR2 (germline): MNHNS, SASEGT. The trim removed 8 bases at V and 1 base at J, leaving 7 bases unmatched. The CDR3 extends over 14 amino acids. The CDR3 loop reads CASSHGQGSYEQYF. CDR3 bases: TGTGCCAGCTCCCACGGACAGGGATCCTACGAGCAGTACTTC.

The chain joins TRBV5-4 to TRBJ2-7, with D maybe TRBD2 (6 bases). The CDR3 contains 15 residues. V was cut by 4 bases and J by 6 bases, with 20 bases left in between. The germline gives CDR1 SGHNT, CDR2 YYREEE (reference sequence). CDR3 protein: CASSLGPGGAIEQYF. DNA of the CDR3: TGTGCCAGCAGCCTAGGACCCGGGGGTGCGATCGAGCAGTACTTC. The full variable domain, its missing parts supplied by reference TRBV5-4 and TRBJ2-7, is ETGVTQSPTHLIKTRGQQVTLRCSSQSGHNTVSWYQQALGQGPQFIFQYYREEENGRGNFPPRFSGLQFPNYSSELNVNALELDDSALYLCASSLGPGGAIEQYFGPGTRLTVT.

The gene calls are TRBV13 and TRBJ2-1; tentatively, D is TRBD2 (5 bases). This CDR3 is built from 17 residues. Looked up from germline, CDR1 is PRHDT and CDR2 is FYEKMQ (reference sequence). Trimming pared 3 bases from V and 1 base from J, leaving 16 bases between. CDR3 loop: CASSLGEWERSYNEQFF. The CDR3 coding sequence is TGTGCCAGCAGCTTGGGTGAGTGGGAGAGGTCCTACAATGAGCAGTTCTTC.

DNA for the CDR3: TGCGCCAGCAGCCCCGGGCGGTTCAACAATGAGCAGTTCTTC. It specifies CASSPGRFNNEQFF. The V call is TRBV4-3, the J call TRBJ2-1; D is undetermined. The CDR3 is made up of 14 amino acids. Germline V lookup: CDR1 LGHNA, CDR2 YSLEER. Between the trimmed V and J ends, which lost 4 bases and 5 bases, there was a span of 12 bases.

The chain joins TRBV7-2 to TRBJ1-3, with D uncertain. The V gene's germline CDR1 is SGHTA and CDR2 FQGNSA. The CDR3 has 14 residues. Trimming cost V 3 bases and J 4 bases, with 10 bases left between them. The CDR3: CASSFSTAGNTIYF. The CDR3 region has the DNA TGTGCCAGCAGCTTTTCTACTGCAGGAAACACCATATATTTT.

The chain uses TRBV19 and TRBJ2-3; 8 nucleotides match TRBD1. CDR3 size: 15 residues. J gave up 6 bases and V 3 bases, and 8 bases lay outside the gene matches. Germline values: CDR1 LNHDA, CDR2 SQIVND (reference sequence). The DNA of the CDR3 is TGTGCCAGTAGTATGCAGACAGGGGCGAGGGATACGCAGTATTTT. Its protein product is CASSMQTGARDTQYF.

V gene TRBV7-2 combines with J gene TRBJ2-3, with 8 positions matching TRBD2. V was pared by 6 bases and J by 3 bases, with 5 bases of the junction left unmatched. CDR1 and CDR2 (germline): SGHTA, FQGNSA. The CDR3 length is 14 residues. CDR3 sequence (DNA): TGTGCCAGCAGATTGCGGGAGGCAACAGATACGCAGTATTTT. Translation gives CASRLREATDTQYF.

The CDR3 loop reads CASSERRTEPNEKLFF. DNA of the CDR3: TGTGCCAGCAGTGAAAGACGCACGGAACCTAATGAAAAACTGTTTTTT. The genes are TRBV6-1 and TRBJ1-4, with D uncertain. The V end lost 2 bases, the J end lost 3 bases, and 13 bases lay between the germline ends. Per the germline V gene, CDR1 is MNHNS and CDR2 is SASEGT. The CDR3 totals 16 residues.

The genes are TRBV28 and TRBJ1-3; D gene unclear. The ends were cut back, 6 bases at V and 4 bases at J, with 13 bases in the middle. Germline V CDR1 and CDR2: MDHEN, SYDVKM. The length of the CDR3 is 14 residues. CDR3 protein: CASRPPPEGNTIYF. CDR3 DNA: TGTGCCAGCAGGCCTCCCCCGGAAGGAAACACCATATATTTT.

The chain links TRBV2 to TRBJ2-7, with D tentatively TRBD2 (7 bases). CDR3 size: 14 residues. The V end lost 7 bases, the J end lost 0 bases, and 13 bases lay between the germline ends. Germline lookup yields CDR1 SNHLY and CDR2 FYNNEI. Here the CDR3 reads CASIGGGISYEQYF. Here the CDR3 DNA reads TGTGCCAGCATTGGGGGGGGCATCTCCTACGAGCAGTACTTC.

This rearrangement joins TRBV27 to TRBJ2-5; the D is unclear. Germline V gene sequence: CDR1 MNHEY, CDR2 SMNVEV (reference sequence). The CDR3 is made up of 15 amino acids. Trimming took 0 bases from V and 2 from J, leaving 10 bases between them. The CDR3 loop is CASSLSLLEQETQYF. The CDR3 region has the DNA TGTGCCAGCAGTTTATCCTTACTTGAGCAAGAGACCCAGTACTTC.

The chain uses TRBV7-6 and TRBJ2-2, with TRBD2 matching 13 bases. The V and J ends lost 5 bases and 5 bases, in that order; junction bases with no gene match: 2. Germline V lookup: CDR1 SGHVS, CDR2 FNYEAQ. The length of the CDR3 is 15 residues. CDR3 in amino acids: CASSQGLAGTGELFF. CDR3 nucleotides: TGTGCCAGCAGCCAGGGACTAGCGGGAACCGGGGAGCTGTTTTTT. Variable domain in full (rest from reference TRBV7-6 and TRBJ2-2): GAGVSQSPRYKVTKRGQDVALRCDPISGHVSLYWYRQALGQGPEFLTYFNYEAQQDKSGLPNDRFSAERPEGSISTLTIQRTEQRDSAMYRCASSQGLAGTGELFFGEGSRLTVL.

The gene calls are TRBV6-1 and TRBJ2-7; D tentatively reads TRBD1 or TRBD2 (6 bases each). With 3 bases removed from V and 4 bases from J, the gap between germline ends came to 16 bases. CDR3 length equals 15 residues. Germline CDR1 and CDR2: MNHNS and SASEGT. For the CDR3, the DNA is TGTGCCAGCAGTGACGGCGGGACACCGCTGTACGAGCAGTACTTC. It specifies CASSDGGTPLYEQYF.

V is TRBV23-1 and J is TRBJ1-2, with 11 positions matching TRBD1. TRBV23-1 is given ORF status, its function remaining uncertain. V was clipped by 2 bases and J by 5 bases; unmatched bases: 4. The CDR3 has 15 amino acids. The CDR3 spells CASSQPDRGPYGYTF. Written as DNA, the CDR3 is TGCGCCAGCAGTCAACCGGACAGGGGGCCATATGGCTACACCTTC.

V and J are TRBV6-1 and TRBJ1-2; 7 positions agree with TRBD1. Trimming took 4 bases from V and 7 from J; bases not matched to a gene: 6. The CDR3 extends over 13 amino acids. Germline CDR1 reads MNHNS; CDR2 reads SASEGT. The CDR3 nucleotides are TGTGCCAGCAGTGCTGATCAGGGGGTTGGCTACACCTTC. It encodes CASSADQGVGYTF.

The chain couples TRBV19 to TRBJ2-3; D tentatively fits TRBD1 or TRBD2 (8 bases each). Trimming took 3 bases from V and 5 from J, leaving 18 bases between them. The CDR3 covers 16 residues. Germline CDR1 reads LNHDA; CDR2 reads SQIVND (reference sequence). Here the CDR3 DNA reads TGTGCCAGTAGTATTTTGCCGGGAGGGACAGGAGATACGCAGTATTTT. Protein sequence: CASSILPGGTGDTQYF. The full variable domain, its missing parts supplied by reference TRBV19 and TRBJ2-3, is DGGITQSPKYLFRKEGQNVTLSCEQNLNHDAMYWYRQDPGQGLRLIYYSQIVNDFQKGDIAEGYSVSREKKESFPLTVTSAQKNPTAFYLCASSILPGGTGDTQYFGPGTRLTVL.

The rearrangement links TRBV29-1 to TRBJ1-3; the D is unclear. The germline CDR1 and CDR2 sequences are SQVTM and ANQGSEA. This CDR3 comprises 14 residues. Trimming pared 5 bases from V and 0 bases from J, leaving 11 bases between. The CDR3 bases are TGCAGCGTTTCCGGACTGAACTCTGGAAACACCATATATTTT. The encoded protein is CSVSGLNSGNTIYF.

This sequence joins TRBV7-9 and TRBJ2-1; 10 positions match TRBD1. Germline CDR1 is SEHNR and CDR2 is FQNEAQ (reference sequence). The V gene end was trimmed by 3 bases and the J gene end by 6 bases; junction bases not matched to a gene: 2. The CDR3 sequence is 14 residues long. CDR3: CASSFGTGVNEQFF. As DNA, the CDR3 is TGTGCCAGCAGCTTCGGGACAGGGGTCAATGAGCAGTTCTTC.

The chain uses TRBV29-1 and TRBJ2-1; D perhaps matches TRBD1 (5 bases). The CDR3 has 14 residues. Per the germline V gene, CDR1 is SQVTM and CDR2 is ANQGSEA. The V and J ends lost 8 bases and 0 bases respectively, with 14 bases between them. The CDR3 here is CSSRQGGSYNEQFF. The CDR3 nucleotides are TGCAGCTCCCGGCAGGGTGGCTCCTACAATGAGCAGTTCTTC.

On this clone: Other DNA sequences in the same sample also yield this CDR3. The chain recombines TRBV7-3 with TRBJ2-1; 12 positions agree with TRBD1. With V trimmed by 7 bases and J by 8 bases, 12 bases remained unmatched. Germline values: CDR1 SGHTA, CDR2 FQGTGA. This CDR3 comprises 16 residues. The CDR3 reads CASKSGGDRGLDEQFF. CDR3 coding DNA: TGTGCCAGCAAATCGGGTGGGGACAGGGGGCTGGATGAGCAGTTCTTC.

This chain connects TRBV4-1 to TRBJ2-5, with D possibly matching TRBD1 (6 bases). The CDR3 covers 17 residues. V was clipped by 0 bases and J by 6 bases, with 20 bases between them. The germline gives CDR1 MGHRA, CDR2 YSYEKL. The DNA of the CDR3 is TGCGCCAGCAGCCAAGATGGAGGTACAGGGTTGCTGAAGACCCAGTACTTC. Translation gives CASSQDGGTGLLKTQYF.

Here the CDR3 reads CASSRSGSNTGELFF. CDR3 DNA sequence: TGTGCCAGCAGCAGAAGCGGATCTAACACCGGGGAGCTGTTTTTT. This chain links TRBV7-3 with TRBJ2-2; D perhaps matches TRBD2 (5 bases). This CDR3 has 15 amino acids. Looked up from germline, CDR1 is SGHTA and CDR2 is FQGTGA. The V and J ends lost 5 bases and 2 bases respectively, with 12 bases between them.

The rearrangement links TRBV5-6 to TRBJ2-7, with 11 bases lining up with TRBD2. Germline V lookup: CDR1 SGHDT, CDR2 YYEEEE. The junction had 7 bases not matched to a gene; V was cut back by 3 bases and J by 2 bases. This CDR3 is 16 amino acids long. The CDR3 nucleotides read TGTGCCAGCAGCTGGGGTAGCGGGAGGGCCACCTACGAGCAGTACTTC. Translation: CASSWGSGRATYEQYF. The full variable domain, with the rest looked up from reference TRBV5-6 and TRBJ2-7, is DAGVTQSPTHLIKTRGQQVTLRCSPKSGHDTVSWYQQALGQGPQFIFQYYEEEERQRGNFPDRFSGHQFPNYSSELNVNALLLGDSALYLCASSWGSGRATYEQYFGPGTRLTVT.